This T cell receptor beta chain was obtained from a study of control samples from healthy donors and cancer patients. V lost 7 bases and J lost 0, with 12 bases in between. The CDR3 runs 15 residues. Germline CDR1 and CDR2: KGHDR and SFDVKD. Libraries were prepared by immunoSEQ multiplex PCR; TCRdb keeps only in-frame clonotypes and omits some of them. The sample contains 200,000 or so clones, roughly 94% of which appear only once. Sequencing used blood. The V and J genes are TRBV24-1 and TRBJ2-4; D might be TRBD1 (6 bases). The clonotype comes from a man in his fifties in good health. DNA for the CDR3: TGTGCCACCAGCCCCCGGGACACAGCCAAAAACATTCAGTACTTC. Its protein product is CATSPRDTAKNIQYF.